This T cell receptor beta chain stems from a study of beta chain features in type 1 diabetes. The CDR3 contains 16 residues. V lost 1 base, J lost 1 base, and 11 bases lay in between. Germline V lookup: CDR1 SGHNT, CDR2 YYREEE (reference sequence). Isolated RNA was reverse transcribed in full, so expressed TCRB transcripts were sequenced. Method: immunoSEQ multiplex PCR; TCRdb's copy keeps in-frame clones and lacks some. The sample shows around 430,000 clones, 30% of them seen only once. This clone has just a few counts. This TCR was sampled from a man between 18 and 29 years old in good health. Sample: naive CD4+ T cells from blood. This chain joins TRBV5-4 and TRBJ2-2, with D unresolved. The CDR3 loop reads CASSLMAGRNTGELFF. Here the CDR3 DNA reads TGTGCCAGCAGCTTGATGGCAGGCCGGAACACCGGGGAGCTGTTTTTT.